The clone carrying this T cell receptor (beta chain) was found a few times. As yet, its antigen is unknown. Germline lookup yields CDR1 SGHAT and CDR2 FQNNGV. V dropped 3 bases and J dropped 6 bases, with 9 bases sitting between them. The CDR3 totals 12 residues. This entry belongs to a study of T-cell reconstitution after alpha-beta-depleted transplantation in children. Findings of the study overall: Several hundred expanded graft clones reportedly gave rise to the alpha-beta T cells present about two months after transplant.

For TCRbeta, the library was prepared with unique molecular identifiers. TCRdb re-derived calls from the PCR reads in MiXCR, one entry per CDR3 protein. The sample records around 76,000 distinct CDR3 sequences, approximately 18% being singletons. The chain has TRBV11-2 and TRBJ2-7; TRBD1 is a possible D gene (5 bases). The sequence came from a male patient aged 2 to 10 who had a stem cell transplant for acute lymphoblastic leukemia, so the T cells may come from the graft donor. The material was PBMCs, mostly from graft donor cells, obtained 360 days after TCRalphabeta/CD19-depleted stem cell transplant. CDR3 nucleotide sequence: TGTGCCAGCAGCTTCGACAGCCCCGAGCAGTACTTC. It codes for CASSFDSPEQYF.